The TCR beta chain described here comes from a study of blood T cells in healthy people across ages. A J-beta primer mix and a sample-barcoded 5' primer were used in a second PCR of about 6 to 12 cycles. Each cDNA molecule received a tag from a template-switch adaptor that had 12 random nucleotides. Each CDR3 protein gets one entry after TCRdb re-called the 5' RACE reads with MiXCR. The sample has more than 800,000 distinct CDR3 sequences, about 30% seen once; the top ten hold roughly a sixth. CDR3 length equals 15 residues. In germline, CDR1 is MNHEY, CDR2 SVGEGT. V lost 6 bases, J lost 5 bases, and 17 bases lay in between. A note on this clonotype: One base away lies a much larger clone, so this may be a sequencing read error.

This rearrangement joins TRBV6-2 or TRBV6-3 to TRBJ2-1, with D perhaps assigned TRBD1 or TRBD2 (6 bases each). This clonotype was obtained from an elderly woman in good health. The specimen was blood. The DNA of the CDR3 is TGTGCCAGCAGCTCCCGGGTCGGGGGCCACAATGAGCAGTTCTTC. It is translated as CASSSRVGGHNEQFF.